This section outlines one T cell receptor (beta chain) sequence together with its context. This specimen belongs to a study of blood T cell repertoires in COVID-19. Overall study context: Material from acute and convalescent COVID-19 was sourced from the United States, Italy and Spain. Sources were T cells, B-cell-depleted T cells, or PBMCs; the material itself was cDNA or gDNA.

Trimming removed 4 bases at V and 2 bases at J, with 11 bases between. CDR1 LGHDT and CDR2 YNNKEL come from the germline V gene (reference sequence). This CDR3 comprises 14 residues. Authors' analysis steps: Amplified reference gene primers provided the basis for estimating nucleated cell counts. Data came from immunoSEQ multiplex PCR; TCRdb stores just in-frame clones and leaves some out. V and J calls and clone size are those listed in that table; D and trimming were worked out from the DNA. The sample lists 30,000 to 40,000 clones, about nine tenths seen once, with around 9.1% in the top ten. Sequenced input: peripheral blood. The sequence was obtained from an elderly man with active COVID-19. The rearrangement joins TRBV3-1 (or the pseudogene TRBV3-2) to TRBJ2-5; tentative D call: TRBD1 (6 bases). CDR3 coding DNA: TGTGCCAGCAGCCGTTGGGGGCCGCAAGAGACCCAGTACTTC. It is translated as CASSRWGPQETQYF.